Presented here are 20 T cell receptor beta chains from one specimen sequenced in a study of Ad26.COV2.S vaccination and SARS-CoV-2 variants. Clones were sequenced by immunoSEQ multiplex PCR, and TCRdb holds only the in-frame ones, with some missing. Among fewer than 300,000 clones, more than 75% were seen once, and the ten largest hold 2.5% to 3.5%. Treatment reported: about 20 received Ad26.COV2.S at low or high dose, single or two shots; about 5 received placebo; per-sample allocation not given. After the first vaccine or placebo injection, samples were drawn on day 63. The specimen comprised peripheral blood, sampled in a trial of Ad26.COV2.S vaccine versus placebo. Every receptor here comes from a person between 18 and 65 years old who received the Ad26.COV2.S COVID-19 vaccine or a placebo.

The V call is TRBV6-1, the J call TRBJ1-4; D may be TRBD1 (5 bases). This CDR3 is built from 16 residues. The germline V gene encodes CDR1 MNHNS and CDR2 SASEGT. Trimming pared 1 base from V and 14 bases from J, leaving 23 bases between. The CDR3 nucleotides are TGTGCCAGCAGTGAAGAAAGGGCCGGGGGACTCCTACCGCTGTTTTTT. Residues: CASSEERAGGLLPLFF.

This clone was found once. V gene TRBV6-5 combines with J gene TRBJ1-1, with D perhaps matching TRBD1 (6 bases). The CDR3 sequence is 14 residues long. V dropped 4 bases and J dropped 4 bases, with 13 bases sitting between them. CDR1 and CDR2 (germline): MNHEY, SVGAGI. The CDR3 nucleotides are TGTGCCAGCAGTTTGTGGGGGGCTGGCACTGAAGCTTTCTTT. Its translation: CASSLWGAGTEAFF.

This clone was recorded a few times. The chain couples TRBV2 to TRBJ1-2, with D unresolved. The CDR3 loop spans 12 amino acids. The germline gives CDR1 SNHLY, CDR2 FYNNEI. V dropped 6 bases and J dropped 4 bases, with 9 bases sitting between them. The chain's CDR3 is CASRAGTYGYTF. The CDR3 nucleotides read TGTGCCAGCAGGGCAGGTACCTATGGCTACACCTTC.

J is TRBJ2-7 and V is TRBV21-1; the table assigns TRBD1, which was not confirmed against the DNA. TRBV21-1 is a pseudogene segment. This CDR3 contains 17 residues. The CDR3 loop is CASSKIVDGTVRYEQYF. Here the CDR3 DNA reads TGTGCCAGCAGCAAAATTGTGGACGGGACAGTACGATACGAGCAGTACTTC.

V and J are TRBV21-1 and TRBJ2-7; the table's D call, TRBD1, was not checked against the DNA. TRBV21-1 is reported as a pseudogene. This CDR3 has 18 residues. In nucleotides, the CDR3 is TGTGCCAGCAGCATGAAACTGGGGGAGGACAGGGGCTCCTACGAGCAGTACTTC. The encoded protein is CASSMKLGEDRGSYEQYF.

This rearrangement joins TRBV12-3 or TRBV12-4 to TRBJ2-3, with no clear D. Trimming removed 5 bases at V and 6 bases at J, with 9 bases between. The CDR3 covers 12 residues. The CDR3 is CASSPLADTQYF. The CDR3 region has the DNA TGTGCCAGCAGTCCTTTGGCGGATACGCAGTATTTT.

DNA of the CDR3: TGTGCCAGCAGGGACAGGGGTTACAATGAGCAGTTCTTC. This codes for CASRDRGYNEQFF. This chain uses TRBV6-5 with TRBJ2-1, with 9 bases identical to TRBD1. Germline-derived CDR1 and CDR2 are MNHEY and SVGAGI. The CDR3 is made up of 13 amino acids. With V trimmed by 6 bases and J by 4 bases, 1 base remained unmatched.

This sequence joins TRBV6-5 and TRBJ2-7; 9 nucleotides line up with TRBD2. The CDR3 runs 15 residues. Germline loops: CDR1 MNHEY, CDR2 SVGAGI. The V gene end was trimmed by 6 bases and the J gene end by 3 bases; junction bases not matched to a gene: 9. CDR3 sequence: CASRWGLAGYYEQYF. CDR3 nucleotide sequence: TGTGCCAGCAGGTGGGGGCTAGCGGGATACTACGAGCAGTACTTC.

This chain connects TRBV5-6 to TRBJ1-2, with D unresolved. Germline V gives CDR1 SGHDT, CDR2 YYEEEE. V lost 5 bases, J lost 8 bases, and 22 bases lay in between. The CDR3 is 15 amino acids. This CDR3 is CASSSSILTRMGYTF. The CDR3 DNA follows: TGTGCCAGCAGTAGCTCGATTTTGACCCGGATGGGCTACACCTTC.

The DNA of the CDR3 is TGTGCCAGCAGCCCAACTAGCGGGGGGCCCAATGAGCAGTTCTTC. Its translation: CASSPTSGGPNEQFF. The rearrangement uses TRBV9 and TRBJ2-1, with 12 bases lining up with TRBD2. The CDR3 is 15 residues long. CDR1 SGDLS and CDR2 YYNGEE come from the germline V gene. V lost 4 bases and J lost 6; bases outside the gene matches: 5. Combining the CDR3 with reference TRBV9 and TRBJ2-1 gives the whole variable domain DSGVTQTPKHLITATGQRVTLRCSPRSGDLSVYWYQQSLDQGLQFLIQYYNGEERAKGNILERFSAQQFPDLHSELNLSSLELGDSALYFCASSPTSGGPNEQFFGPGTRLTVL.

The chain is built from TRBV14 and TRBJ1-2, with D perhaps TRBD1 (5 bases). Deletions cut 3 bases from V and 5 bases from J, with 19 bases between. Germline V CDR1 and CDR2: SGHDN, FVKESK. This CDR3 contains 16 residues. CDR3 region: CASSHPVGRVWYGYTF. The CDR3 nucleotides read TGTGCCAGCAGCCACCCCGTTGGCAGGGTATGGTATGGCTACACCTTC. The variable domain in full, with the rest retrieved from reference TRBV14 and TRBJ1-2, is EAGVTQFPSHSVIEKGQTVTLRCDPISGHDNLYWYRRVMGKEIKFLLHFVKESKQDESGMPNNRFLAERTGGTYSTLKVQPAELEDSGVYFCASSHPVGRVWYGYTFGSGTRLTVV.

Turning to this clone: One end of the junction varies from germline; a read error may be responsible. The rearrangement uses TRBV6-5 and TRBJ1-1; D is possibly TRBD1 (5 bases). The germline CDR1 and CDR2 sequences are MNHEY and SVGAGI. The CDR3 is made up of 14 amino acids. This CDR3 reads CASRNRILKTEAFF. The CDR3 region has the DNA TGTGCCAGCAGGAACAGGATTTTGAAAACTGAAGCTTTCTTT.

The sample holds one count of this clone. The rearrangement links TRBV7-9 to TRBJ2-7, with 12 bases aligning to TRBD2. CDR3 length: 14 residues. Unmatched junction bases numbered 4, after V lost 4 bases and J lost 6 bases. Germline CDR1 SEHNR, CDR2 FQNEAQ (reference sequence). This CDR3 is CASSWTSGDSEQYF. Written as DNA, the CDR3 is TGTGCCAGCAGCTGGACTAGCGGGGATTCCGAGCAGTACTTC.

This clone was counted once. J is TRBJ2-4 and V is TRBV30; the D is unclear. Trimming stripped 0 bases from V and 11 bases from J, with 11 bases between. The CDR3 covers 12 residues. From germline, CDR1 is GTSNPN and CDR2 SVGIG (reference sequence). For the CDR3, the DNA is TGTGCCTGGAGTGTACTGAAATGGGTTCAGTACTTC. Its protein is CAWSVLKWVQYF.

The chain has TRBV7-9 and TRBJ1-2, with TRBD1 as a possible D gene (5 bases). There are 15 residues in the CDR3. CDR1 and CDR2 from the germline V gene are SEHNR and FQNEAQ (reference sequence). V was cut by 4 bases and J by 4 bases, with 16 bases left in between. The CDR3 sequence is CASSYSGTAGYGYTF. In DNA form, the CDR3 reads TGTGCCAGCAGCTACTCCGGGACTGCTGGCTATGGCTACACCTTC.

This chain links TRBV5-1 with TRBJ2-5; 8 bases match TRBD1. CDR1 SGHRS and CDR2 YFSETQ come from the germline V gene. CDR3 length: 17 amino acids. The V segment lost 0 bases and the J segment 4 bases; nucleotides outside the gene matches: 11. The CDR3 DNA sequence: TGCGCCAGCAGCTTGGCTCCTCAGGGACAGGTAACAGAGACCCAGTACTTC. Its protein is CASSLAPQGQVTETQYF.

This clone has a single count. The V gene is TRBV11-2, the J gene TRBJ1-2; 9 bases match TRBD1. The CDR3 is 15 amino acids. The junction had 2 bases not matched to a gene; V was cut back by 1 base and J by 2 bases. Germline CDR1 and CDR2: SGHAT and FQNNGV. CDR3 region: CASSLAGQGNYGYTF. The CDR3 DNA reads TGTGCCAGCAGCTTAGCGGGACAGGGCAACTATGGCTACACCTTC. The variable domain in full, with the rest retrieved from reference TRBV11-2 and TRBJ1-2, is EAGVAQSPRYKIIEKRQSVAFWCNPISGHATLYWYQQILGQGPKLLIQFQNNGVVDDSQLPKDRFSAERLKGVDSTLKIQPAKLEDSAVYLCASSLAGQGNYGYTFGSGTRLTVV.

The J gene is TRBJ1-6, the V gene TRBV12-5; the D gene is possibly TRBD1 (5 bases). Trimming shortened V by 0 bases and J by 7 bases, and 16 bases separated the two germline ends. This CDR3 is built from 17 residues. The germline V gene has CDR1 LGHNT and CDR2 FRNRAP. CDR3 bases: TGTGCTAGTGGTTTGGTAGGTCAGGGAGTATGGAATTCACCCCTCCACTTT. Amino acid sequence: CASGLVGQGVWNSPLHF.

V is TRBV5-5 and J is TRBJ2-7; no reliable D call. V gave up 1 base and J gave up 0 bases, with 11 bases separating them. CDR3 length equals 15 residues. Germline V CDR1 and CDR2: SGHKS, YYEKEE (reference sequence). The CDR3 DNA reads as TGTGCCAGCAGCTTGATAGCAGATAGCTCCTACGAGCAGTACTTC. Translation gives CASSLIADSSYEQYF.

CDR3 DNA sequence: TGTGCCAGCAGCTCCACTACTAGCGGGAGGCCTAACGAGCAGTACTTC. Its protein is CASSSTTSGRPNEQYF. The chain combines TRBV5-6 with TRBJ2-7; 12 positions agree with TRBD2. The CDR3 covers 16 residues. The ends lost 3 bases at V and 5 bases at J; junction bases unmatched: 9. Germline V CDR1 and CDR2: SGHDT, YYEEEE.